This T cell receptor (beta chain) was captured in a study of T cells expressing NK-cell markers (dated by TCRdb to 2018 to 2021). At the level of the whole study: In sorted CD3+CD56+NKG2C+, CD3+CD56+NKG2C- and CD3+CD56-NKG2C+ T-cell subsets from eight donors, TCR beta-chain repertoires were profiled. Of the eight sequenced donors, seven were found to be HCMV-seropositive and one was found to be HCMV-seronegative. Randomly selected healthy volunteers, three men and five women, were used as the eight sequenced donors. Sequencing of the libraries produced 2 x 150 bp reads on Illumina HiSeq 2000/2500, MiSeq or NextSeq. The investigation overall reported the following: In over 5 donors, the dominant CD3+CD56+NKG2C+ clonotypes were among the top 10 CD8+ clonotypes and accounted for roughly 1.0-8% of CD8+ T cells. Whether the expanded NKG2C-expressing T cell clones were specific for HCMV antigens remained unclear. Those dominant clonotypes were again the most abundant among CD3+CD56-NKG2C+ cells in several donors, at about 28.3-60.1%.

Concerning this clonotype: The antigen it recognizes is unknown.

The CDR3 runs 15 residues from the cysteine to the phenylalanine. No DNA sequence is on record. According to the germline V gene, CDR1 reads SGHVS and CDR2 reads FQNEAQ. HCMV serostatus was determined by detecting HCMV-specific IgG in serum with a commercial ELISA kit. Ficoll density gradient centrifugation was used to isolate peripheral blood mononuclear cells from blood. Sequencing was carried out with an Illumina HiSeq 2000. The TCR beta cDNA libraries were made using 5'RACE template switching, a step that added both a universal primer site and unique molecular identifiers. Synthesis of cDNA was primed from the TCR beta constant segment and was followed by two consecutive PCR amplification steps. The original methods were these. MIGEC handled demultiplexing of the reads and grouping by UMI, while MiTCR was used to assemble and quantify clonotypes. To remove erroneous sequences, TCR cDNA sequences were retained only when supported by two or more reads. The tcR package was used for downstream repertoire analysis, and clonotypes were matched between fractions using CDR3 nucleotide sequence together with V segment. VDJmatch was used to annotate antigen specificity against VDJdb, with one amino acid substitution in CDR3 allowed. TCRdb reprocessed the reads, so every CDR3 protein sequence counts as one entry and DNA is not shown. TCRdb's processing, not the authors' own work, is the source of the V and J calls. The sample has about 160,000 distinct CDR3 sequences on record. Jointly, the top ten make up 15% to 20% of the sample.

The rearranged chain carries TRBV7-8 and TRBJ2-7; TCRdb proposes TRBD1, but this gene call is untestable without DNA. The TCR comes from a woman aged 18-69 years in good health. Source material: blood T cells: a sorted CD56 or NKG2C T cell subset, CD4+ or CD8+ T cells, or bulk PBMC T cells (not recorded which). The CDR3 protein: CASSPGPPLSYEQYF.